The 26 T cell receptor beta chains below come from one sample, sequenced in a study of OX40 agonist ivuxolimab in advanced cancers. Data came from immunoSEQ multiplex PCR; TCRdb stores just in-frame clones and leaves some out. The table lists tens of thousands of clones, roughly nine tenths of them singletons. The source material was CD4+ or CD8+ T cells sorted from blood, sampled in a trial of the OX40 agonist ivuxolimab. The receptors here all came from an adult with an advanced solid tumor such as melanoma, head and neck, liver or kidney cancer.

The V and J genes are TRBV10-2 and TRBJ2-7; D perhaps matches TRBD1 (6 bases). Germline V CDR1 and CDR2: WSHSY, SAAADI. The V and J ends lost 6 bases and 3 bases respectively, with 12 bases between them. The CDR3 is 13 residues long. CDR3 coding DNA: TGCGCCAGCAGGCCTCTAGGGGGCTACGAGCAGTACTTC. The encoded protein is CASRPLGGYEQYF.

DNA of the CDR3: TGTGCCAGCAGCCGGACAGGGAAATATGAAAAACTGTTTTTT. Protein: CASSRTGKYEKLFF. The V gene is TRBV9, the J gene TRBJ1-4; 8 bases align to TRBD1. Trimming removed 4 bases from V and 6 bases from J; junction bases left unmatched: 5. CDR3 length equals 14 residues. The V gene's germline CDR1 is SGDLS and CDR2 YYNGEE.

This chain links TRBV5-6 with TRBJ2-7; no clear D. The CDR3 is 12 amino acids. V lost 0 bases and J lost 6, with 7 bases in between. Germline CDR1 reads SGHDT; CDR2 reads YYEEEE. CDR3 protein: CASSLGVGEQYF. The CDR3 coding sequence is TGTGCCAGCAGCTTGGGGGTTGGCGAGCAGTACTTC.

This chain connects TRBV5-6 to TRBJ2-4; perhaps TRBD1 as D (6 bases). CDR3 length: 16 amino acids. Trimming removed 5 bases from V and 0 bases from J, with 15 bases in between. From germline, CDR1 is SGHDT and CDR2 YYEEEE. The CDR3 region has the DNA TGTGCCAGCAGTGGGGGCGGCCTCCAAGCCAAAAACATTCAGTACTTC. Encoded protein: CASSGGGLQAKNIQYF.

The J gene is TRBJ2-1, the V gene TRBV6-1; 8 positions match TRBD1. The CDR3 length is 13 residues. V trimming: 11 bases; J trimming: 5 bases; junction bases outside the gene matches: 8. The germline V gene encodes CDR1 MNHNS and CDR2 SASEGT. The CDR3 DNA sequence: TGTGCCTCCAAGGACAGGGTCCACAATGAGCAGTTCTTC. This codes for CASKDRVHNEQFF.

The CDR3 sequence: CASSLAPAYEQYF. The CDR3 DNA follows: TGTGCCAGCAGCTTGGCTCCCGCTTACGAGCAGTACTTC. J is TRBJ2-7 and V is TRBV5-6, with D hard to call. Germline values: CDR1 SGHDT, CDR2 YYEEEE. Trimming took 0 bases from V and 4 from J, leaving 8 bases between them. The length of the CDR3 is 13 residues.

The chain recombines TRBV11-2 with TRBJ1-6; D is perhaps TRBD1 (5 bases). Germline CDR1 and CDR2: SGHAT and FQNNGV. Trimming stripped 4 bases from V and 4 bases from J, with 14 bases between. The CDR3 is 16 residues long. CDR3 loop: CASSSLEGRYNSPLHF. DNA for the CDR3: TGTGCCAGCAGCTCGTTAGAGGGACGATATAATTCACCCCTCCACTTT.

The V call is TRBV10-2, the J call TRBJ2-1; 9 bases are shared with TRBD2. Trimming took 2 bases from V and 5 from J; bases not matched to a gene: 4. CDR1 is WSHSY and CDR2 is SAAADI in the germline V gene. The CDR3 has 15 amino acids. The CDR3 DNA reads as TGCGCCAGCAGTGAGCTTAGCGGGGGAGACAATGAGCAGTTCTTC. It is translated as CASSELSGGDNEQFF.

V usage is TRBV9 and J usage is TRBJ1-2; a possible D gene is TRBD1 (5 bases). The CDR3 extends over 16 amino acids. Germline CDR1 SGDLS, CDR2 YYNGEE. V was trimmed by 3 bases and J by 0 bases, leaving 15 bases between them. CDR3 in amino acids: CASSGSGGTANYGYTF. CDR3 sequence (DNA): TGTGCCAGCAGCGGGTCCGGAGGGACTGCTAACTATGGCTACACCTTC.

CDR3 in DNA: TGTGCCAGCACCGGGACACAGGTACGGGCTTTCTTT. Its translation: CASTGTQVRAFF. J is TRBJ1-1 and V is TRBV2; D is possibly TRBD1 (6 bases). The CDR3 runs 12 residues. Germline V gives CDR1 SNHLY, CDR2 FYNNEI. V was clipped by 7 bases and J by 11 bases, with 17 bases between them.

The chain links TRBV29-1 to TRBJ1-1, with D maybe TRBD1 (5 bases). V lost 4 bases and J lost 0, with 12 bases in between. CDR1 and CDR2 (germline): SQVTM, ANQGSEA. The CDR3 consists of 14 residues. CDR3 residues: CSVVSREVNTEAFF. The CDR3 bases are TGCAGCGTTGTCTCCAGGGAGGTGAACACTGAAGCTTTCTTT.

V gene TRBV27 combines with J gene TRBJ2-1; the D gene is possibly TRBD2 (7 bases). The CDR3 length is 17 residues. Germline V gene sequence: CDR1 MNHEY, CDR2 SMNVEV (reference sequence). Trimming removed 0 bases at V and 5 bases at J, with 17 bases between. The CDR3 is CASSLSWRGLADNEQFF. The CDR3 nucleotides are TGTGCCAGCAGTTTATCGTGGCGGGGGCTAGCGGACAATGAGCAGTTCTTC.

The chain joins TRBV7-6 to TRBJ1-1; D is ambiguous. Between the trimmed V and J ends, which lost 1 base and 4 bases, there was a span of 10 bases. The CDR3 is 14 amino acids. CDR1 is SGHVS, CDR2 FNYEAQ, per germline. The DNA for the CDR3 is TGTGCCAGCAGCTTAGGAGGGCGGGGCACTGAAGCTTTCTTT. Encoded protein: CASSLGGRGTEAFF.

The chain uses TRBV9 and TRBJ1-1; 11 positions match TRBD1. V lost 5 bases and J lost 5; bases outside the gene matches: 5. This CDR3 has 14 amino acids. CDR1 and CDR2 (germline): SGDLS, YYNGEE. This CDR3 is CASRGQGAGTEAFF. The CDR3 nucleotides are TGTGCCAGCAGAGGACAGGGGGCGGGGACTGAAGCTTTCTTT.

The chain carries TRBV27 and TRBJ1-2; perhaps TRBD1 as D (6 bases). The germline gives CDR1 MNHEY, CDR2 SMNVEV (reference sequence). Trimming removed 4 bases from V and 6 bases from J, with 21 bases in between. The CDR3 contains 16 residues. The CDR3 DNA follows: TGTGCCAGCAGTTCTTACCTACGCACAGGGCTCCATGGCTACACCTTC. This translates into CASSSYLRTGLHGYTF.

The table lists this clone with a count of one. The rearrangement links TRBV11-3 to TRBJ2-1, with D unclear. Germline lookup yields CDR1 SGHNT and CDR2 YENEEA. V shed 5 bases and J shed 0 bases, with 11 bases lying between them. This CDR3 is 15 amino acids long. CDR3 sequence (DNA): TGTGCCAGCAGCGTTGGGCCGAGCTCCTACAATGAGCAGTTCTTC. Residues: CASSVGPSSYNEQFF.

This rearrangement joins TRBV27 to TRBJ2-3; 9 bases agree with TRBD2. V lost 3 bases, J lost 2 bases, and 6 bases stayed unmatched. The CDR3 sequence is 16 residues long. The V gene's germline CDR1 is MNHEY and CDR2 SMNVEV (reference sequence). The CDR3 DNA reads TGTGCCAGCAGTTTTAGGCTAGCGGGGTCCACAGATACGCAGTATTTT. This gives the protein CASSFRLAGSTDTQYF.

The CDR3: CASSLGDRAGYYEQYF. As DNA, the CDR3 is TGTGCCAGCAGTTTGGGGGACAGGGCGGGCTACTACGAGCAGTACTTC. This chain joins TRBV28 and TRBJ2-7; 9 bases map to TRBD1. Germline V gene sequence: CDR1 MDHEN, CDR2 SYDVKM. The CDR3 is made up of 16 amino acids. V was clipped by 3 bases and J by 3 bases; unmatched bases: 9.

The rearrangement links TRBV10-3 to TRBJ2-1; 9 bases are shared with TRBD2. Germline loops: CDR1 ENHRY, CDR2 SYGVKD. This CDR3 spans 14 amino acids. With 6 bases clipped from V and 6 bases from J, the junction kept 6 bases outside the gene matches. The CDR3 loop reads CAISLAGDINEQFF. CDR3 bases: TGTGCCATCAGCTTAGCGGGGGACATCAATGAGCAGTTCTTC.

CDR3 amino acids: CASSRGQGVQPQHF. In nucleotides, the CDR3 is TGTGCCAGCAGTAGAGGACAGGGGGTGCAGCCCCAGCATTTT. This chain links TRBV2 with TRBJ1-5; TRBD1 agrees at 10 bases. J lost 7 bases, V lost 5 bases, and 5 bases had no gene match. Germline lookup yields CDR1 SNHLY and CDR2 FYNNEI. CDR3 length equals 14 residues. Looking up the rest from reference TRBV2 and TRBJ1-5 gives the full variable domain: EPEVTQTPSHQVTQMGQEVILRCVPISNHLYFYWYRQILGQKVEFLVSFYNNEISEKSEIFDDQFSVERPDGSNFTLKIRSTKLEDSAMYFCASSRGQGVQPQHFGDGTRLSIL.

This chain's CDR3 is CASSVVGTAEAFF. In DNA, the CDR3 is TGTGCCAGCAGCGTAGTCGGGACAGCCGAAGCTTTCTTT. The chain carries TRBV9 and TRBJ1-1; 7 nucleotides match TRBD1. V dropped 0 bases and J dropped 8; count of bases not matched to a gene: 4. This CDR3 is built from 13 residues. Germline CDR1 is SGDLS and CDR2 is YYNGEE.

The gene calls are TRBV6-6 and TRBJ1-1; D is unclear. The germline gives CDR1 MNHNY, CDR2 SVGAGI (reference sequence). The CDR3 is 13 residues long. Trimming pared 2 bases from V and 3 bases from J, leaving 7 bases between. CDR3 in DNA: TGTGCCAGCAGTTACAGAGCGCACACTGAAGCTTTCTTT. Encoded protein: CASSYRAHTEAFF.

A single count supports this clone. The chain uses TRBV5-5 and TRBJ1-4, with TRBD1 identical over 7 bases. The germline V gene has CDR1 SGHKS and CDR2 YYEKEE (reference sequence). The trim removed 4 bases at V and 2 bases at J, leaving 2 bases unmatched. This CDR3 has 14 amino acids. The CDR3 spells CASSTGATNEKLFF. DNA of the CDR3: TGTGCCAGCAGCACAGGGGCCACTAATGAAAAACTGTTTTTT.

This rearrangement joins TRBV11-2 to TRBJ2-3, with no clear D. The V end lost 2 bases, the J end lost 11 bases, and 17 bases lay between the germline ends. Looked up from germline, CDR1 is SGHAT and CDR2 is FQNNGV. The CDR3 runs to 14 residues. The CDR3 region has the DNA TGTGCCAGCAGCTTATCCTCCGGCCCGGGCAAGCAGTATTTT. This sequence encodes CASSLSSGPGKQYF.

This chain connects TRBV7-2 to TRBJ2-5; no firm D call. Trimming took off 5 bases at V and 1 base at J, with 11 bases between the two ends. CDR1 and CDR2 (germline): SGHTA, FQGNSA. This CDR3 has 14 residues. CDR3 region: CASSNSGLQETQYF. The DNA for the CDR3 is TGTGCCAGCAGCAATTCGGGCCTCCAAGAGACCCAGTACTTC.

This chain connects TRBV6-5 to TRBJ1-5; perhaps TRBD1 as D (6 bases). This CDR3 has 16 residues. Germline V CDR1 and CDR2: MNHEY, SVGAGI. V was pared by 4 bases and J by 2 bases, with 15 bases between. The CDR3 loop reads CASSSEGGVGNQPQHF. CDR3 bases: TGTGCCAGCAGTTCTGAGGGGGGGGTAGGCAATCAGCCCCAGCATTTT.